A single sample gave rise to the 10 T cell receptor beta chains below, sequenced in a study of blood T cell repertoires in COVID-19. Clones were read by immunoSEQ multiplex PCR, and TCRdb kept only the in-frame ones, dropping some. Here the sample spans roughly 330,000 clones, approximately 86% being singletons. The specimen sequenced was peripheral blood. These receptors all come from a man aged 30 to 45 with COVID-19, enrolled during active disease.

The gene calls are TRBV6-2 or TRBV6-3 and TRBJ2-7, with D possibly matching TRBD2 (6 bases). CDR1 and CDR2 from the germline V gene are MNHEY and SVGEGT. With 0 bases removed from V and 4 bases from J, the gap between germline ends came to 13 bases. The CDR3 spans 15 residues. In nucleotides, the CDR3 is TGTGCCAGCAGTTACTCCGGGTGGGGGGAGTACGAGCAGTACTTC. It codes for CASSYSGWGEYEQYF.

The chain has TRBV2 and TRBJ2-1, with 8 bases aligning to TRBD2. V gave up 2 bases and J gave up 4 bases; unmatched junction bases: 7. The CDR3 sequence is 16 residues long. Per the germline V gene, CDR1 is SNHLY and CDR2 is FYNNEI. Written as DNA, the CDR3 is TGTGCCAGCAGTGAACGGCGGGGGGTGATTTACAATGAGCAGTTCTTC. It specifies CASSERRGVIYNEQFF. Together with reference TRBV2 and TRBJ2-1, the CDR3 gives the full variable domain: EPEVTQTPSHQVTQMGQEVILRCVPISNHLYFYWYRQILGQKVEFLVSFYNNEISEKSEIFDDQFSVERPDGSNFTLKIRSTKLEDSAMYFCASSERRGVIYNEQFFGPGTRLTVL.

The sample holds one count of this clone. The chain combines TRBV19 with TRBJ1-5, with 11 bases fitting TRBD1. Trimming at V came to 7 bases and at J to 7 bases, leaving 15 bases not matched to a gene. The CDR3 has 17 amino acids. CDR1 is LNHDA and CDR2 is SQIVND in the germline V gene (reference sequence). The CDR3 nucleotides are TGTGCCAGTACCAAACACCCCCGGGACAGGGGGGAGCAGCCCCAGCATTTT. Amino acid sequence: CASTKHPRDRGEQPQHF.

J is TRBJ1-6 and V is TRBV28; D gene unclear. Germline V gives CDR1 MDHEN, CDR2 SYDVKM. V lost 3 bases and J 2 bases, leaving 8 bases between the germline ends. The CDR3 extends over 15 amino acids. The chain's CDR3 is CASSLWSAYNSPLHF. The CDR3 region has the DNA TGTGCCAGCAGTTTGTGGTCAGCCTATAATTCACCCCTCCACTTT.

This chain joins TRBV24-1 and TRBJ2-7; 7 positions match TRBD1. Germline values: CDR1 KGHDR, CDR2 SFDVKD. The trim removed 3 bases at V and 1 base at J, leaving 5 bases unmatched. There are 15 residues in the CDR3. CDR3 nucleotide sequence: TGTGCCACCAGTGATGCCGGGACAGATTCCTACGAGCAGTACTTC. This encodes CATSDAGTDSYEQYF.

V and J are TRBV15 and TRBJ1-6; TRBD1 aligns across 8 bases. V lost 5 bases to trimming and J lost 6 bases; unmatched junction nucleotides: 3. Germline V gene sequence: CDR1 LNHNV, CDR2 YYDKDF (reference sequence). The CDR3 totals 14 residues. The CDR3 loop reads CATSADRGNSPLHF. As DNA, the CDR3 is TGTGCCACCAGCGCAGACAGGGGTAATTCACCCCTCCACTTT.

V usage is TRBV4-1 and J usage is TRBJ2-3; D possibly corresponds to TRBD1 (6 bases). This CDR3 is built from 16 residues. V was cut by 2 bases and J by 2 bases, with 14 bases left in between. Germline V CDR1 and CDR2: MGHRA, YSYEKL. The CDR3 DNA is TGCGCCAGCAGCCAACTTCGACAGGCTTCCACAGATACGCAGTATTTT. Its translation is CASSQLRQASTDTQYF.

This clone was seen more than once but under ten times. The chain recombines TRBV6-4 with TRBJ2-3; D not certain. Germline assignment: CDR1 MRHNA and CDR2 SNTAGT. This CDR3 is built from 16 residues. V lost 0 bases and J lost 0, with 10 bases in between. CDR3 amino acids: CASSDSQISSTDTQYF. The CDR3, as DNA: TGTGCCAGCAGTGACTCCCAGATATCTAGCACAGATACGCAGTATTTT.

This CDR3 reads CASSIDPGTGYEQYF. The CDR3 DNA sequence: TGTGCCAGTAGTATAGATCCAGGGACAGGCTACGAGCAGTACTTC. The chain combines TRBV19 with TRBJ2-7, with 8 bases identical to TRBD1. Germline CDR1 is LNHDA and CDR2 is SQIVND (reference sequence). This CDR3 contains 15 residues. V lost 0 bases and J lost 3; bases outside the gene matches: 4.

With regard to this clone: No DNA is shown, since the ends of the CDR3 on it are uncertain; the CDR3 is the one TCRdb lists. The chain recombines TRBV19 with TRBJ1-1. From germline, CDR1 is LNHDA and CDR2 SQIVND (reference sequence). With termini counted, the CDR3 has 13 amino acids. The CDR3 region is CASSLERDTEAFF.